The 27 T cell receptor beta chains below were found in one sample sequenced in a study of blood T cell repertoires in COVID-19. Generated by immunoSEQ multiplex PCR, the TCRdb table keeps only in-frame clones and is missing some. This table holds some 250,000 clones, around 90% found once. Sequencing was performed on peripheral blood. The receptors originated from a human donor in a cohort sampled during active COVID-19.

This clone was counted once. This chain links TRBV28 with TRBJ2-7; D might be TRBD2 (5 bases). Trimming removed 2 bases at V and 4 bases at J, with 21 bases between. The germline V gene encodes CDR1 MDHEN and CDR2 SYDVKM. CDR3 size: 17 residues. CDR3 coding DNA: TGTGCCAGCAGTTTAAGGAGTGCGGGCACTCTCTATTACGAGCAGTACTTC. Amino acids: CASSLRSAGTLYYEQYF. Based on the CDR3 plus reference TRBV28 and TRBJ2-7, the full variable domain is DVKVTQSSRYLVKRTGEKVFLECVQDMDHENMFWYRQDPGLGLRLIYFSYDVKMKEKGDIPEGYSVSREKKERFSLILESASTNQTSMYLCASSLRSAGTLYYEQYFGPGTRLTVT.

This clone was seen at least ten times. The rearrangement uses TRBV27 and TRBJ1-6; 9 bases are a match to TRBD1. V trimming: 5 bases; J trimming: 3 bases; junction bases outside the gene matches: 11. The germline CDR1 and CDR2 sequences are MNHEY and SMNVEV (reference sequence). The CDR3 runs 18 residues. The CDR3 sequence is CASSATLQGASYNSPLHF. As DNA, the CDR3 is TGTGCCAGCAGTGCAACCCTACAGGGGGCCAGCTATAATTCACCCCTCCACTTT.

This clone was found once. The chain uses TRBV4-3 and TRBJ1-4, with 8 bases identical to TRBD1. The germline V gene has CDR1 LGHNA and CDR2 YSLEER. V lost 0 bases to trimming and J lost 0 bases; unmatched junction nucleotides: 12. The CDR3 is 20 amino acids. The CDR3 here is CASSQDLWTGTRATNEKLFF. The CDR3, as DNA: TGCGCCAGCAGCCAAGATCTGTGGACAGGGACGCGCGCAACTAATGAAAAACTGTTTTTT.

The CDR3 sequence is CSVDSGPGETQYF. CDR3 DNA sequence: TGCAGCGTTGACTCAGGGCCGGGAGAGACCCAGTACTTC. V usage is TRBV29-1 and J usage is TRBJ2-5; D is perhaps TRBD1 (5 bases). V was shortened by 3 bases and J by 4 bases, with 12 bases between the two germline ends. This CDR3 contains 13 residues. Germline CDR1 SQVTM, CDR2 ANQGSEA.

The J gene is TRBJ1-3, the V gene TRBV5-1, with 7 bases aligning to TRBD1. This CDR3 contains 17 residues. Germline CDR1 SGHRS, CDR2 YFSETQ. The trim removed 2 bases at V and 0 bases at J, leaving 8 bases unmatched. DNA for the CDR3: TGCGCCAGCAGCTTCGGATACGACAGGGCCTCTGGAAACACCATATATTTT. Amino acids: CASSFGYDRASGNTIYF.

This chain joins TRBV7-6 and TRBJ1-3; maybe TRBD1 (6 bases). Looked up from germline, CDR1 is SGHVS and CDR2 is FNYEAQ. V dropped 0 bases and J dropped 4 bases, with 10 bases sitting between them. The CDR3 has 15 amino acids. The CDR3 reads CASSLATGQGNTIYF. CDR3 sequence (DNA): TGTGCCAGCAGCTTAGCAACAGGGCAGGGAAACACCATATATTTT.

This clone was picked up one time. CDR3 DNA: TGCGCCAGCAGGCCAGGGACTAGTCTCGAGCAGTACTTC. Translated: CASRPGTSLEQYF. The chain carries TRBV5-1 and TRBJ2-7; 8 bases map to TRBD2. Germline CDR1 reads SGHRS; CDR2 reads YFSETQ. CDR3 length equals 13 residues. Trimming at V came to 5 bases and at J to 6 bases, leaving 7 bases not matched to a gene.

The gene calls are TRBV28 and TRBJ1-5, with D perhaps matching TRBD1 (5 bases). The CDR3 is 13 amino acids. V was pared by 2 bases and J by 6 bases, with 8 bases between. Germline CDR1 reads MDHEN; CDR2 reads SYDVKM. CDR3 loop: CASSLRGSQPQHF. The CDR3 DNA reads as TGTGCCAGCAGTTTAAGGGGAAGTCAGCCCCAGCATTTT.

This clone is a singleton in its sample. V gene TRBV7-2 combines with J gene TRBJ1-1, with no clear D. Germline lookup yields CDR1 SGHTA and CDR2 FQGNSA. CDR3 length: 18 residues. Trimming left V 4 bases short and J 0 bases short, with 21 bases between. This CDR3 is CASSSPQVGPGMNTEAFF. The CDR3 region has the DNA TGTGCCAGCAGCTCACCCCAAGTTGGGCCGGGGATGAACACTGAAGCTTTCTTT.

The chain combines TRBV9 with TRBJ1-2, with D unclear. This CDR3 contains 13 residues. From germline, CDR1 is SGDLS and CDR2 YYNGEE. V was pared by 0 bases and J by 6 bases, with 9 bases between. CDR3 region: CASSVGAPNGYTF. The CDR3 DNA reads TGTGCCAGCAGCGTAGGGGCACCGAATGGCTACACCTTC.

CDR3 sequence (DNA): TGTGCCAGCAGCCAACGCGGACTAGGCTCACCCTACGAGCAGTACTTC. It encodes CASSQRGLGSPYEQYF. V is TRBV3-1 (or the pseudogene TRBV3-2) and J is TRBJ2-7; 7 bases align to TRBD2. The CDR3 consists of 16 residues. Germline V lookup: CDR1 LGHDT, CDR2 YNNKEL (reference sequence). V gave up 2 bases and J gave up 2 bases; unmatched junction bases: 9.

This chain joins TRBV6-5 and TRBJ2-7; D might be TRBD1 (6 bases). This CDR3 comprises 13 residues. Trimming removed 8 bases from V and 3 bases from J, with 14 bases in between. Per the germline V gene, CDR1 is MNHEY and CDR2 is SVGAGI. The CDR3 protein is CASPAGVYYEQYF. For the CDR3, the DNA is TGTGCCAGCCCAGCAGGGGTCTACTACGAGCAGTACTTC.

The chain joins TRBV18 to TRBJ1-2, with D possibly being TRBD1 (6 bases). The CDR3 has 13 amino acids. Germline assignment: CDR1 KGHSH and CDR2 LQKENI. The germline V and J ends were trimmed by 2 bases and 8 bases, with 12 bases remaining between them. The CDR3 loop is CASSPIEGDGYTF. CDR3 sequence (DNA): TGTGCCAGCTCACCAATAGAGGGGGACGGCTACACCTTC.

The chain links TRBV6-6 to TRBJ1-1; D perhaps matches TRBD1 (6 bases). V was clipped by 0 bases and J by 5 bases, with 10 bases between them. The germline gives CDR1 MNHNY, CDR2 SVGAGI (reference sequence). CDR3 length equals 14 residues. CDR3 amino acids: CASSYSQGKTEAFF. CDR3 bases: TGTGCCAGCAGTTACTCACAGGGAAAGACTGAAGCTTTCTTT.

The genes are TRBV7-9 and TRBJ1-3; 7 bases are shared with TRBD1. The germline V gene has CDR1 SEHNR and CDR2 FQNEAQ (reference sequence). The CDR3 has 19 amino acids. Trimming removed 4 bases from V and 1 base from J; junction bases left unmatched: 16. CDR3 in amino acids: CASSSRGQSPYGSGNTIYF. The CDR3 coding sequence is TGTGCCAGCAGCTCCCGGGGACAGTCGCCCTACGGTTCTGGAAACACCATATATTTT.

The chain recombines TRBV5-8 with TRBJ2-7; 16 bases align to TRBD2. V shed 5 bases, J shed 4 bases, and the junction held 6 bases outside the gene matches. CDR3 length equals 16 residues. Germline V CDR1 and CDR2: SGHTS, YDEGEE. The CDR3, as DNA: TGTGCCAGCAGAGACCCGGGACTAGCGGGGGGGTACGAGCAGTACTTC. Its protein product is CASRDPGLAGGYEQYF.

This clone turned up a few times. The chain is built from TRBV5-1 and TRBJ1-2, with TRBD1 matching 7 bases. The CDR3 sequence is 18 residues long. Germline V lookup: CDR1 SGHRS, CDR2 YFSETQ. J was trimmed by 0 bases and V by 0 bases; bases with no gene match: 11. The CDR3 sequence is CASSLALQGIRANYGYTF. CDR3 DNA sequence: TGCGCCAGCAGCTTGGCCCTACAGGGGATCAGGGCTAACTATGGCTACACCTTC.

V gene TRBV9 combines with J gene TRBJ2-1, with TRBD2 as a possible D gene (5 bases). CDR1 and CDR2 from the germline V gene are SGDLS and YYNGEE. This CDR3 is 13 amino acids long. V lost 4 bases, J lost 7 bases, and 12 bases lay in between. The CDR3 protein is CASSSGPSNEQFF. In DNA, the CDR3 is TGTGCCAGCAGCAGCGGCCCCTCTAATGAGCAGTTCTTC.

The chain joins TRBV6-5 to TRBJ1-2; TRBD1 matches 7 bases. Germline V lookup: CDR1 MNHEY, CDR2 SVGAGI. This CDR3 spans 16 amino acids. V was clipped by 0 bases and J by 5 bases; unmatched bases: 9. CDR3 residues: CASSYSPSGTAYGYTF. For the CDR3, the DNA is TGTGCCAGCAGTTACTCCCCGTCCGGGACAGCTTATGGCTACACCTTC.

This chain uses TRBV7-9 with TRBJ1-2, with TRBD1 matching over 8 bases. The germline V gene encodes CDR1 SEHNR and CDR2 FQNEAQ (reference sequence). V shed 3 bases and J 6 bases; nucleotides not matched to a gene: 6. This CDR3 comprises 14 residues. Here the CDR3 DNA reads TGTGCCAGCAGCTTGACAGGGGAGTATGATGGCTACACCTTC. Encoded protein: CASSLTGEYDGYTF.

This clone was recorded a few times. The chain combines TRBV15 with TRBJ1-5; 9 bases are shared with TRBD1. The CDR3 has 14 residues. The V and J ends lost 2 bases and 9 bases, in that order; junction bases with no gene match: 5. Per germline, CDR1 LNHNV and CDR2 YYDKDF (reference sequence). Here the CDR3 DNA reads TGTGCCACCAGCAGATCCGGACAGGGGCGGCCCCAGCATTTT. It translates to CATSRSGQGRPQHF.

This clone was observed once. CDR3 protein: CASSIDPGYNTEAFF. The CDR3 nucleotides read TGTGCCAGTAGTATAGATCCGGGATACAACACTGAAGCTTTCTTT. V gene TRBV19 combines with J gene TRBJ1-1; D remains ambiguous. The V and J ends lost 0 bases and 2 bases respectively, with 10 bases between them. Germline lookup yields CDR1 LNHDA and CDR2 SQIVND (reference sequence). This CDR3 contains 15 residues.

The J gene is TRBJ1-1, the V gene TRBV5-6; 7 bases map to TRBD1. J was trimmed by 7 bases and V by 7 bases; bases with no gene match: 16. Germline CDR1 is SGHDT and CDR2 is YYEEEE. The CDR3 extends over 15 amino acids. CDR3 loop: CASFPVGTAEFEAFF. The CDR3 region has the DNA TGTGCCAGCTTCCCCGTAGGGACAGCCGAGTTTGAAGCTTTCTTT.

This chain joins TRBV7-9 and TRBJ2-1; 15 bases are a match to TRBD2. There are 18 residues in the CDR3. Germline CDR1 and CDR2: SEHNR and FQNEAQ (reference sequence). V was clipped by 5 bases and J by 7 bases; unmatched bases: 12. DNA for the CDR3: TGTGCCAGCAGCGCCGGGACTAGCGGGGGGTACTACACTAATGAGCAGTTCTTC. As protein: CASSAGTSGGYYTNEQFF.

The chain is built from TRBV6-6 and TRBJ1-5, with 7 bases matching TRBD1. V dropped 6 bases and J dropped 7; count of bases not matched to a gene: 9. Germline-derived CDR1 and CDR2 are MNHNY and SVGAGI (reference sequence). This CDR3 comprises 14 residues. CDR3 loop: CASSYEGAQQPQHF. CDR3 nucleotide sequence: TGTGCCAGCAGCTACGAGGGGGCTCAGCAGCCCCAGCATTTT.

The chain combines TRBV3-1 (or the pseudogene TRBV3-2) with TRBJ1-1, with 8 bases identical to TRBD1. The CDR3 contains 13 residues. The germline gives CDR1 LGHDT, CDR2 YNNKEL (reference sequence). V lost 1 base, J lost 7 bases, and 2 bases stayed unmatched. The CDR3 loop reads CASSQGDRREAFF. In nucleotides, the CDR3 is TGTGCCAGCAGCCAAGGGGACAGGCGTGAAGCTTTCTTT.

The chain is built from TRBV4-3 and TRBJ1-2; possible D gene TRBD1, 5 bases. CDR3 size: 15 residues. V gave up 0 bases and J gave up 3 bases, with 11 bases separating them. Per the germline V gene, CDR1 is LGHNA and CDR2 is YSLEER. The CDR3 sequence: CASSQDGEGYYGYTF. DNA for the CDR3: TGCGCCAGCAGCCAAGATGGGGAGGGGTACTATGGCTACACCTTC.